This T cell receptor (beta chain) was sequenced for a study of T cell clonality in common variable immunodeficiency (dated by TCRdb to the mid-2010s). General conclusions and limits of the study: Fewer deletions and N-nucleotide insertions were reportedly observed in CVID TCRbeta sequences, and highly modified clones with 13 or more V deletions were reportedly absent from CVID TCRbeta sequences. According to the authors, figuring out what caused the increased clonality in CVID would require sequencing the repertoires of T cell subpopulations. Even though DNA input was the same, control samples had an average of approximately 82,000 unique sequences each, compared with roughly 30,000 in CVID samples. Increased TCRbeta clonality was found in CVID subjects compared with healthy controls (t-test p = 0.018), with the increase being most characteristic of about a third of subjects. Fewer TCRbeta clones were shared among CVID subjects than among healthy controls (p < 0.0001). Correlations of repertoire features with clinical complications were constrained by heterogeneity among patients within the CVID cohort.

Equivalent amounts of genomic DNA from CVID and control samples were used as sequencing input. For every sample, a 60 bp segment covering the rearranged TCRbeta CDR3 region was amplified and then sequenced. TCRbeta amplification used the immunoSEQ assay, a bias-corrected multiplex PCR with high-throughput sequencing. On the authors' methods: Every unique nucleotide sequence was considered a clone and was annotated with V, D and J genes, copy number and frequency. Sequences were labeled productive if in frame, and non-productive if out of frame or containing stop codons. As previously described, clonality was calculated on the basis of Shannon's entropy. The predicted amino acid sequences of productive clones were used to derive the mean CDR3 Kyte-Doolittle hydropathy. Using the R hclust function, scaled V gene usage was clustered hierarchically with Manhattan distance and complete linkage. To assess clone sharing by CDR3 amino acid sequence, 12 repertoires per group were resampled over 100 rounds. The repertoires were searched for around 75 published EBV-specific and around 240 published CMV-specific TCRbeta sequences. Two CVID samples yielding fewer than 10,000 sequences were excluded from analysis, leaving 42 CVID repertoires. As stored in TCRdb, this immuneACCESS dataset retains in-frame rearrangements with V and J assigned. A fraction of the clones does not appear; measured against another copy, unresolved V genes explain less than half of the discrepancy, and the remainder lacks a known reason. Clonal size and the V and J genes are those of that table, whereas D and trimming came from the DNA. The sample has some 40,000 clones on record, with no singletons. The leading ten clones occupy around 3.3% of the sample.

Both CVID patients and healthy controls were predominantly of Caucasian heritage. From each donor, roughly 4.5 to 8.5 ml of heparinized peripheral whole blood was collected. Genomic DNA from adults with common variable immune deficiency (CVID) and from healthy adult controls was used for sequencing of TCRbeta CDR3 repertoires. There were 22 healthy adult volunteers in the control group (about 12 female and some ten male), ranging in age from about 20 to 70 years, with a mean age of almost 35. Diluted blood was subjected to density centrifugation over Hypaque 1077 or Ficoll-Paque for isolation of peripheral blood mononuclear cells. Unsorted mononuclear cells served as the source of genomic DNA, which was extracted either by Qiagen column purification or by a centrifugation-based method. CDR1 and CDR2 are read off the germline V gene as MNHNS and SASEGT. From the cysteine through the phenylalanine, the CDR3 covers 14 amino acids. Part of the CDR3 DNA is given, 33 bases translated from base 1. The V end loses 3 bases and the J end loses 5 bases, and a stretch of 10 bases separates them.

There are many counts of this clone. Its recognized antigen is unknown. Read data end 3 residues before the CDR3 end; the end is taken from the germline J gene. The rearranged chain carries TRBV6-1 and TRBJ1-4, and perhaps TRBD1 as D gene, on 5 matching bases. Sequenced input: peripheral blood mononuclear cells. The TCR originated in a person aged 18 to 70 in good health. The sequenced part of the CDR3 DNA is TGTGCCAGCAGTGACAGGGTGGGGAATGAAAAA. This is translated as CASSDRVGNEK. The CDR3 reads in full as CASSDRVGNEKLFF.